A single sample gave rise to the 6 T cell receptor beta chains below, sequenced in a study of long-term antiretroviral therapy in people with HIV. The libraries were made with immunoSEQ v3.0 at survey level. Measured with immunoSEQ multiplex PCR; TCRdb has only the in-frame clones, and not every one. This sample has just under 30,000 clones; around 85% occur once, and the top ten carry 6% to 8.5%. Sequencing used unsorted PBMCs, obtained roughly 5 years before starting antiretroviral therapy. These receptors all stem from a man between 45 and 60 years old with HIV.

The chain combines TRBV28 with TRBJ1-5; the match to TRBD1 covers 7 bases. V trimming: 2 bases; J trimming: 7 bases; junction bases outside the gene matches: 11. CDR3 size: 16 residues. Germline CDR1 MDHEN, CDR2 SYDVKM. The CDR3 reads CASSLRGTAKRQPQHF. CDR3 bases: TGTGCCAGCAGTTTACGGGGGACAGCTAAGAGGCAGCCCCAGCATTTT.

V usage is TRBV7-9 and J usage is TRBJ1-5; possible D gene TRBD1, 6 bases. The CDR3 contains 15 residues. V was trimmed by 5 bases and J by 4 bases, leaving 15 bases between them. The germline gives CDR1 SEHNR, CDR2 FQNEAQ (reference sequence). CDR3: CASSQGQSVNQPQHF. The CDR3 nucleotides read TGTGCCAGCAGCCAAGGACAGTCGGTTAATCAGCCCCAGCATTTT. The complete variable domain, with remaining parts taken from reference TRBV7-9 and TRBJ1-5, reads DTGVSQNPRHKITKRGQNVTFRCDPISEHNRLYWYRQTLGQGPEFLTYFQNEAQLEKSRLLSDRFSAERPKGSFSTLEIQRTEQGDSAMYLCASSQGQSVNQPQHFGDGTRLSIL.

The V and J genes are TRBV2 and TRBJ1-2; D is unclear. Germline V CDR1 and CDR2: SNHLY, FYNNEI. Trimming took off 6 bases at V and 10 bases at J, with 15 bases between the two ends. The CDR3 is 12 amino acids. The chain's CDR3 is CASSTSRPSYTF. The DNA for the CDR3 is TGTGCCAGCAGCACGTCCAGGCCGTCCTACACCTTC.

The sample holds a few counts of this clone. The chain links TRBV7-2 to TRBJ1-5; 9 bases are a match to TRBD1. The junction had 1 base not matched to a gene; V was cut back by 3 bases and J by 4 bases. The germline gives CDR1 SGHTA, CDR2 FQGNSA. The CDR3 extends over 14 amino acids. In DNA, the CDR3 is TGTGCCAGCAGCTTCGGACAGGGGAATCAGCCCCAGCATTTT. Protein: CASSFGQGNQPQHF.

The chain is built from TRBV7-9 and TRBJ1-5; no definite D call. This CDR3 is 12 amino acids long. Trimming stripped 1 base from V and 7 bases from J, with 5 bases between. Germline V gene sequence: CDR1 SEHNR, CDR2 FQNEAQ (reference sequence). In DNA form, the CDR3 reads TGTGCCAGCAGCTTAGAATACCAGCCCCAGCATTTT. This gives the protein CASSLEYQPQHF.

CDR3 protein: CASSYTRFSGNTIYF. The CDR3 DNA follows: TGTGCCAGCAGTTACACCCGTTTCTCTGGAAACACCATATATTTT. The gene calls are TRBV6-5 and TRBJ1-3; no clear D gene. Germline CDR1 MNHEY, CDR2 SVGAGI. The CDR3 is 15 amino acids. V lost 2 bases and J lost 0, with 8 bases in between.